One and the same sample provided the 23 T cell receptor beta chains below, sequenced in a study of blood T cell repertoires in COVID-19 (dated by TCRdb to the early 2020s). The library came from the immunoSEQ multiplex PCR assay. TCRdb re-hosts the immuneACCESS table, in-frame sequences only. Its copies lack some clones; in the studies checked, an unresolved V gene accounts for under half of them, and the cause for the rest is not known. Counted in this sample were tens of thousands of clones; 84% of them appeared once. The top ten constitute 28% of the sample. Sequencing input: peripheral blood. All receptors come from a human donor in a cohort sampled during active COVID-19.

This chain joins TRBV7-9 and TRBJ1-2, with 8 bases fitting TRBD1. This CDR3 contains 17 residues. CDR1 is SEHNR and CDR2 is FQNEAQ in the germline V gene (reference sequence). Germline trimming cut 4 bases from V and 3 bases from J; bases unmatched to any gene: 13. The CDR3: CASSSLDRGIYDYGYTF. The CDR3 DNA reads as TGTGCCAGCAGCTCCCTCGACAGGGGTATTTACGACTATGGCTACACCTTC.

The chain joins TRBV6-1 to TRBJ2-3; D might be TRBD1 (5 bases). Germline values: CDR1 MNHNS, CDR2 SASEGT. Trimming left V 0 bases short and J 5 bases short, with 9 bases between. CDR3 length: 14 residues. CDR3 region: CASSEALGRDTQYF. The CDR3 DNA is TGTGCCAGCAGTGAAGCGTTGGGGCGAGATACGCAGTATTTT.

The chain joins TRBV14 to TRBJ2-5, with D maybe TRBD2 (5 bases). V dropped 0 bases and J dropped 5 bases, with 10 bases sitting between them. The CDR3 has 14 amino acids. Germline assignment: CDR1 SGHDN and CDR2 FVKESK. The CDR3 DNA is TGTGCCAGCAGCCAAGAAGGCGGGTTGGAGACCCAGTACTTC. This translates into CASSQEGGLETQYF.

The chain recombines TRBV5-4 with TRBJ1-1; D may be TRBD1 (5 bases). V lost 0 bases and J 5 bases, leaving 17 bases between the germline ends. Germline CDR1 reads SGHNT; CDR2 reads YYREEE (reference sequence). The CDR3 is 16 residues long. CDR3 nucleotide sequence: TGTGCCAGCAGCTTGGACCAGGGACTAACGAGGACTGAAGCTTTCTTT. Protein: CASSLDQGLTRTEAFF.

The chain joins TRBV11-2 to TRBJ2-2; TRBD1 matches 10 bases. CDR3 length: 15 amino acids. With V trimmed by 8 bases and J by 5 bases, 8 bases remained unmatched. The germline V gene has CDR1 SGHAT and CDR2 FQNNGV. The CDR3 DNA reads as TGTGCCAGCGTTGGGCCGGGACAGGGGACCGGGGAGCTGTTTTTT. Residues: CASVGPGQGTGELFF.

The chain has TRBV2 and TRBJ2-6; tentative D call: TRBD2 (5 bases). Germline loops: CDR1 SNHLY, CDR2 FYNNEI. With 2 bases removed from V and 2 bases from J, the gap between germline ends came to 7 bases. This CDR3 is 15 amino acids long. In DNA form, the CDR3 reads TGTGCCAGCAGTGAATCGGAGGCTGGGGCCAACGTCCTGACTTTC. Translated, it gives CASSESEAGANVLTF.

This clone was found once. The chain has TRBV5-8 and TRBJ1-2; 9 bases line up with TRBD1. J gave up 13 bases and V 1 base, and 8 bases lay outside the gene matches. Looked up from germline, CDR1 is SGHTS and CDR2 is YDEGEE. This CDR3 contains 13 residues. CDR3 DNA sequence: TGTGCCAGCAGCTTGTTTTCAGGACAGGGGTGCACCTTC. Translating it yields CASSLFSGQGCTF.

In its sample, this clone was seen once. V and J are TRBV13 and TRBJ1-2; D possibly corresponds to TRBD1 (6 bases). Germline V gene sequence: CDR1 PRHDT, CDR2 FYEKMQ (reference sequence). The CDR3 is made up of 13 amino acids. The V and J ends lost 6 bases and 4 bases respectively, with 12 bases between them. This chain's CDR3 is CASSNQGFYGYTF. Here the CDR3 DNA reads TGTGCCAGCAGTAACCAGGGGTTCTATGGCTACACCTTC.

The genes are TRBV21-1 and TRBJ2-3; no DNA check was done on the table's D call, TRBD1. TRBV21-1 is a listed pseudogene. This CDR3 has 22 residues. The CDR3 spells CASSKEALRTGGLIPGTDTQYF. The CDR3 DNA reads TGTGCCAGCAGCAAAGAGGCCCTCAGGACAGGGGGCTTAATTCCCGGCACAGATACGCAGTATTTT.

The chain carries TRBV2 and TRBJ2-1; TRBD1 matches 9 bases. The CDR3 loop spans 17 amino acids. Germline V gives CDR1 SNHLY, CDR2 FYNNEI. With V trimmed by 6 bases and J by 6 bases, 15 bases remained unmatched. In DNA, the CDR3 is TGTGCCAGCAGCACCCGGGGACAGGGTCCTTACGGCAATGAGCAGTTCTTC. The encoded protein is CASSTRGQGPYGNEQFF. The full variable domain, in which reference TRBV2 and TRBJ2-1 provide the parts outside the CDR3, is EPEVTQTPSHQVTQMGQEVILRCVPISNHLYFYWYRQILGQKVEFLVSFYNNEISEKSEIFDDQFSVERPDGSNFTLKIRSTKLEDSAMYFCASSTRGQGPYGNEQFFGPGTRLTVL.

The chain couples TRBV4-1 to TRBJ2-7; 10 positions agree with TRBD1. CDR3 length: 16 residues. Germline loops: CDR1 MGHRA, CDR2 YSYEKL. V was clipped by 1 base and J by 6 bases; unmatched bases: 9. The CDR3: CASSQVPGQGLGEQYF. As DNA, the CDR3 is TGCGCCAGCAGCCAAGTCCCGGGACAGGGGCTGGGCGAGCAGTACTTC.

CDR3 nucleotide sequence: TGTGCCAGCAGTTTGTTACAGGCCGCAGATACGCAGTATTTT. Translated, it gives CASSLLQAADTQYF. This rearrangement joins TRBV28 to TRBJ2-3, with a weak D call TRBD1 (5 bases). Deletions cut 3 bases from V and 4 bases from J, with 11 bases between. The CDR3 totals 14 residues. Looked up from germline, CDR1 is MDHEN and CDR2 is SYDVKM.

The chain employs TRBV5-6 and TRBJ1-6; D unclear. Germline CDR1 SGHDT, CDR2 YYEEEE. The ends were cut back, 2 bases at V and 7 bases at J, with 4 bases in the middle. The CDR3 totals 12 residues. The CDR3 nucleotides read TGTGCCAGCAGCTTACAGAATTCACCCCTCCACTTT. It encodes CASSLQNSPLHF.

This chain links TRBV20-1 with TRBJ1-5, with D tentatively TRBD1 (5 bases). V was trimmed by 3 bases and J by 3 bases, leaving 21 bases between them. CDR1 is DFQATT, CDR2 SNEGSKA, per germline (reference sequence). The CDR3 runs 17 residues. The CDR3 coding sequence is TGCAGTGCTAGTTTTGGCGGGGGTGAGGGTCCCAATCAGCCCCAGCATTTT. Translated, it gives CSASFGGGEGPNQPQHF.

The rearrangement links TRBV14 to TRBJ1-1; no clear D. V lost 5 bases to trimming and J lost 2 bases, with 15 bases between them. CDR3 length: 15 amino acids. CDR1 is SGHDN and CDR2 is FVKESK in the germline V gene. CDR3 in amino acids: CASSAGSWPNTEAFF. CDR3 nucleotides: TGTGCCAGCAGCGCCGGGTCATGGCCCAACACTGAAGCTTTCTTT. Full variable domain (outside the CDR3, taken from reference TRBV14 and TRBJ1-1): EAGVTQFPSHSVIEKGQTVTLRCDPISGHDNLYWYRRVMGKEIKFLLHFVKESKQDESGMPNNRFLAERTGGTYSTLKVQPAELEDSGVYFCASSAGSWPNTEAFFGQGTRLTVV.

V gene TRBV7-9 combines with J gene TRBJ2-3, with TRBD2 identical over 8 bases. Trimming at V came to 2 bases and at J to 2 bases, leaving 3 bases not matched to a gene. Germline V gene sequence: CDR1 SEHNR, CDR2 FQNEAQ (reference sequence). The CDR3 runs to 15 residues. The DNA of the CDR3 is TGTGCCAGCAGCTTACCTAGCGGGTTCACAGATACGCAGTATTTT. Protein product: CASSLPSGFTDTQYF.

The chain is built from TRBV7-8 and TRBJ2-7, with a weak D call TRBD2 (6 bases). Germline V gives CDR1 SGHVS, CDR2 FQNEAQ. Trimming left V 1 base short and J 7 bases short, with 14 bases between. CDR3 size: 14 residues. CDR3 nucleotide sequence: TGTGCCAGCAGCTTAGATGGGACTGACTTGGAGCAGTACTTC. This translates into CASSLDGTDLEQYF. Combining the CDR3 with reference TRBV7-8 and TRBJ2-7 gives the whole variable domain GAGVSQSPRYKVAKRGQDVALRCDPISGHVSLFWYQQALGQGPEFLTYFQNEAQLDKSGLPSDRFFAERPEGSVSTLKIQRTQQEDSAVYLCASSLDGTDLEQYFGPGTRLTVT.

A single count supports this clone. The CDR3 sequence is CATRRGLVSGANVLTF. As DNA, the CDR3 is TGTGCCACCAGAAGGGGGTTAGTCTCTGGGGCCAACGTCCTGACTTTC. The chain couples TRBV28 to TRBJ2-6; tentative D call: TRBD1 (6 bases). This CDR3 has 16 residues. Germline CDR1 MDHEN, CDR2 SYDVKM. V dropped 10 bases and J dropped 0 bases, with 16 bases sitting between them.

V is TRBV19 and J is TRBJ1-1, with TRBD1 as a possible D gene (5 bases). The V gene's germline CDR1 is LNHDA and CDR2 SQIVND (reference sequence). Trimming took 1 base from V and 0 from J, leaving 12 bases between them. The CDR3 is 16 amino acids. CDR3 sequence reads: CASSIVGETMNTEAFF. CDR3 nucleotide sequence: TGTGCCAGTAGTATAGTAGGGGAAACCATGAACACTGAAGCTTTCTTT.

The chain links TRBV4-2 to TRBJ2-1, with 12 bases aligning to TRBD2. The CDR3 is made up of 16 amino acids. Germline CDR1 LGHNA, CDR2 YNFKEQ. V dropped 3 bases and J dropped 10; count of bases not matched to a gene: 10. CDR3 loop: CASSHQSSGGAREQFF. DNA of the CDR3: TGTGCCAGCAGCCACCAATCTAGCGGGGGGGCCCGGGAGCAGTTCTTC.

This CDR3 is CASSFRQFGNTIYF. The CDR3 DNA reads TGTGCCAGCAGCTTCCGACAGTTCGGAAACACCATATATTTT. The genes are TRBV9 and TRBJ1-3, with D possibly TRBD1 on 5 matching bases. Trimming took 4 bases from V and 4 from J, leaving 12 bases between them. From germline, CDR1 is SGDLS and CDR2 YYNGEE. CDR3 size: 14 residues. The variable domain in full, with the rest retrieved from reference TRBV9 and TRBJ1-3, is DSGVTQTPKHLITATGQRVTLRCSPRSGDLSVYWYQQSLDQGLQFLIQYYNGEERAKGNILERFSAQQFPDLHSELNLSSLELGDSALYFCASSFRQFGNTIYFGEGSWLTVV.

CDR3 in amino acids: CATRGGGGEQFF. As DNA, the CDR3 is TGTGCCACCCGAGGGGGGGGCGGTGAGCAGTTCTTC. The chain is built from TRBV6-1 and TRBJ2-1, with a possible D match to TRBD2 (7 bases). The germline V gene has CDR1 MNHNS and CDR2 SASEGT. CDR3 length: 12 residues. The V and J ends lost 10 bases and 9 bases respectively, with 16 bases between them.

The rearrangement uses TRBV5-1 and TRBJ2-7; a weak D match, TRBD1 (5 bases). The CDR3 is 17 amino acids. Germline assignment: CDR1 SGHRS and CDR2 YFSETQ. V was cut by 7 bases and J by 6 bases, with 29 bases left in between. CDR3 in DNA: TGCGCCAGCGCCTCCCTCACCCAGGGCGGAACCTTCTCCGAGCAGTACTTC. Its protein is CASASLTQGGTFSEQYF. Drawing the rest from reference TRBV5-1 and TRBJ2-7, the complete variable domain is KAGVTQTPRYLIKTRGQQVTLSCSPISGHRSVSWYQQTPGQGLQFLFEYFSETQRNKGNFPGRFSGRQFSNSRSEMNVSTLELGDSALYLCASASLTQGGTFSEQYFGPGTRLTVT.